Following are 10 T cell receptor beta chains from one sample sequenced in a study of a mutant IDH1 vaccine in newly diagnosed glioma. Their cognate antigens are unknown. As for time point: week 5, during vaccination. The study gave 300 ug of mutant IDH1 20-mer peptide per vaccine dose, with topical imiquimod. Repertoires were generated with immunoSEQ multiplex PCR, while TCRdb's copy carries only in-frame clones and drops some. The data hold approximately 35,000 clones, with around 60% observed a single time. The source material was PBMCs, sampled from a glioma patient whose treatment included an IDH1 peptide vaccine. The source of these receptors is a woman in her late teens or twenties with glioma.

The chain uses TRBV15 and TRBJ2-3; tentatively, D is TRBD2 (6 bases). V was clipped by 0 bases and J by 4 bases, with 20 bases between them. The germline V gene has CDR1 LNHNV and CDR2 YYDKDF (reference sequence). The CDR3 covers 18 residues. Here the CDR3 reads CATSREGGGGLRSDTQYF. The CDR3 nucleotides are TGTGCCACCAGCAGAGAGGGGGGTGGCGGTCTTAGATCAGATACGCAGTATTTT.

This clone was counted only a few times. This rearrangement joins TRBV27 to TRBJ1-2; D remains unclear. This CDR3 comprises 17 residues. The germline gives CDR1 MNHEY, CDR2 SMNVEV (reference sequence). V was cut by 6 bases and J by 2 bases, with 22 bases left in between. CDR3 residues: CASSPTRPGIGNYGYTF. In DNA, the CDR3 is TGTGCCAGCAGCCCCACACGGCCGGGTATAGGGAACTATGGCTACACCTTC.

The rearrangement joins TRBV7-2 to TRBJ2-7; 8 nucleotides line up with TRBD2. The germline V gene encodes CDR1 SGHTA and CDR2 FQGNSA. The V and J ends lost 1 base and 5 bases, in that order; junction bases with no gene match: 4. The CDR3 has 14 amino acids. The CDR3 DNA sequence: TGTGCCAGCAGCTTAGAAGCGGGAGTCAACGAGCAGTACTTC. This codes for CASSLEAGVNEQYF.

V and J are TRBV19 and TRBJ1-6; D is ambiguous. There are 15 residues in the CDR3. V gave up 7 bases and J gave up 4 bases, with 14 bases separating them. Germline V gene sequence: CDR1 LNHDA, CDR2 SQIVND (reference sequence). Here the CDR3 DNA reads TGTGCCAGTAATTTCGGCGCTAGTTATAATTCACCCCTCCACTTT. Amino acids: CASNFGASYNSPLHF.

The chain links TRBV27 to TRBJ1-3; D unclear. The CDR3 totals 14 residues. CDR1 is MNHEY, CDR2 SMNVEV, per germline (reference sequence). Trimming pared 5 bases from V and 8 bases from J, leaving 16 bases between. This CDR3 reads CASSRKGPGDTIYF. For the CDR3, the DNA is TGTGCCAGCAGTCGTAAAGGACCAGGAGACACCATATATTTT.

As DNA, the CDR3 is TGTGCCATCAGGCCGGGACAGGGGGACACCGGGGAGCTGTTTTTT. Its translation is CAIRPGQGDTGELFF. The gene calls are TRBV10-3 and TRBJ2-2, with 11 bases identical to TRBD1. The junction had 3 bases not matched to a gene; V was cut back by 6 bases and J by 3 bases. CDR1 is ENHRY, CDR2 SYGVKD, per germline. The CDR3 loop spans 15 amino acids.

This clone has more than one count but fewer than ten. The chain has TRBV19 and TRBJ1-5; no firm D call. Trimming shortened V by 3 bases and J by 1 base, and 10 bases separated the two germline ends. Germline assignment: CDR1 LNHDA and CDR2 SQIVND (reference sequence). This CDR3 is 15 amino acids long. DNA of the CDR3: TGTGCCAGTAGTATTGGAGGTATCAGCAATCAGCCCCAGCATTTT. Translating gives CASSIGGISNQPQHF. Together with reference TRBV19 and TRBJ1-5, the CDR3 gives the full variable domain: DGGITQSPKYLFRKEGQNVTLSCEQNLNHDAMYWYRQDPGQGLRLIYYSQIVNDFQKGDIAEGYSVSREKKESFPLTVTSAQKNPTAFYLCASSIGGISNQPQHFGDGTRLSIL.

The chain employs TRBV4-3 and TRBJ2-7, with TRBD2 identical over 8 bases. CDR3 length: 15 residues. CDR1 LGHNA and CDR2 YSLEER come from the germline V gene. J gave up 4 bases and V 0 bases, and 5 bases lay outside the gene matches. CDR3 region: CASSQDTSGPYEQYF. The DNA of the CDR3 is TGCGCCAGCAGCCAAGATACTAGCGGACCTTACGAGCAGTACTTC.

Here the CDR3 DNA reads TGTGCCAGCAGCTCAATTTCATACGAGCAGTACTTC. Its protein is CASSSISYEQYF. The V call is TRBV6-5, the J call TRBJ2-7; D unresolved. Deletions cut 6 bases from V and 4 bases from J, with 10 bases between. The CDR3 extends over 12 amino acids. Germline V CDR1 and CDR2: MNHEY, SVGAGI.

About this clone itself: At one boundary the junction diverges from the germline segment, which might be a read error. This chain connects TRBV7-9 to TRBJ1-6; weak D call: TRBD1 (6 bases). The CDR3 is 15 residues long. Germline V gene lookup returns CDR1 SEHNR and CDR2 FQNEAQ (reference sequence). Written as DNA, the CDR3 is TGTGCCAGCAGCCTAGCGGCAGGGGCTAATTCACCCCTCCACTTT. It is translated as CASSLAAGANSPLHF.